This record concerns one TCR beta chain sequence. The data stem from a study of response to subunit inactivated influenza vaccine. TCRdb fed the RT-PCR reads into MiXCR, producing one record per CDR3 protein. The repertoire holds about 160,000 distinct CDR3 sequences, approximately 11% seen once, with 12% in the top ten. Germline V gives CDR1 ENHRY, CDR2 SYGVKD. V gave up 8 bases and J gave up 0 bases, with 17 bases separating them. The CDR3 has 15 residues. The clonotype comes from a man aged 45-65 years who received an inactivated influenza vaccine. Material: non-naive T cells sorted from PBMCs, obtained more than 35 days after vaccination. This sequence joins TRBV10-3 and TRBJ2-7; D is uncertain. The CDR3, as DNA: TGTGCCATCCGCCGTCCGCAGAAGAACTCCTACGAGCAGTACTTC. It encodes CAIRRPQKNSYEQYF.